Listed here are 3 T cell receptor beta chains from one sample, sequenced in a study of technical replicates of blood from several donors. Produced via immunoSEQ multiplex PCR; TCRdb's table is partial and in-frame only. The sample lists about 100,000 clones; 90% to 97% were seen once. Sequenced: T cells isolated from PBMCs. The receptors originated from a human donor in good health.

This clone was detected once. The CDR3 region is CAWSVLSYTEAFF. CDR3 DNA: TGTGCCTGGAGTGTTCTATCATATACTGAAGCTTTCTTT. This sequence joins TRBV30 and TRBJ1-1; D unclear. Looked up from germline, CDR1 is GTSNPN and CDR2 is SVGIG (reference sequence). The CDR3 totals 13 residues. V lost 0 bases and J 5 bases, leaving 10 bases between the germline ends.

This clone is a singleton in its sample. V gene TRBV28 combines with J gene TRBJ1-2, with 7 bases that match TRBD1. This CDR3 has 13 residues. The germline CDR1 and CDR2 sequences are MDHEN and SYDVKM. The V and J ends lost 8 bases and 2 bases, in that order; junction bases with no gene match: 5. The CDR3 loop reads CASGVQGNYGYTF. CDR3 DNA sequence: TGTGCCAGCGGAGTACAGGGGAACTATGGCTACACCTTC.

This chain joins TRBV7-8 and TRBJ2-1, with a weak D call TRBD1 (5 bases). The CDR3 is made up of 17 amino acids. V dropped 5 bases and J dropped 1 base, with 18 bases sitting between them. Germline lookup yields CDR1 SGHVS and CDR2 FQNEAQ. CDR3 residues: CASSNLIGHLSYNEQFF. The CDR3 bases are TGTGCCAGCAGCAACCTAATCGGACACCTTTCCTACAATGAGCAGTTCTTC. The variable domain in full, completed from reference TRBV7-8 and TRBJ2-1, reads GAGVSQSPRYKVAKRGQDVALRCDPISGHVSLFWYQQALGQGPEFLTYFQNEAQLDKSGLPSDRFFAERPEGSVSTLKIQRTQQEDSAVYLCASSNLIGHLSYNEQFFGPGTRLTVL.